This TCR beta chain was documented in a study of T cells in Graves' hyperthyroidism and ophthalmopathy. The V gene lost 2 bases and the J gene lost 5 bases, with 12 bases spanning the gap. The CDR3 covers 15 residues. Germline values: CDR1 MDHEN, CDR2 SYDVKM. Study-wide results and limits: Most clonotypes expanded in thyroid above 0.001 were likewise present in blood.

This clonotype was seen many times. As yet, its antigen is unknown. The TCR beta CDR3 regions underwent amplification using RNA transcripts as the source. First-round RT-PCR with HTBI primers amplified the TCR CDR3 region. From the multiplex PCR reads, TCRdb called clonotypes with MiXCR, one entry per CDR3 protein. The table records more than 350,000 distinct CDR3 sequences, approximately 18% of them present only once. The TCR was taken from a woman aged 30 to 39 with Graves' hyperthyroidism that later progressed to Graves' ophthalmopathy. The material sequenced was blood. The rearrangement links TRBV28 to TRBJ1-4; a weak D match, TRBD1 (5 bases). CDR3 nucleotides: TGTGCCAGCAGTTTAGGAGAGGGACCCAATGAAAAACTGTTTTTT. Translated, it gives CASSLGEGPNEKLFF. The complete variable domain, with remaining parts taken from reference TRBV28 and TRBJ1-4, reads DVKVTQSSRYLVKRTGEKVFLECVQDMDHENMFWYRQDPGLGLRLIYFSYDVKMKEKGDIPEGYSVSREKKERFSLILESASTNQTSMYLCASSLGEGPNEKLFFGSGTQLSVL.